This TCR beta chain was retrieved from a study of blood T cells in healthy people across ages. V shed 1 base and J 7 bases; nucleotides not matched to a gene: 13. The CDR3 has 16 amino acids. From germline, CDR1 is LGHNA and CDR2 YNFKEQ. Donors gave about 10 milliliters of peripheral blood apiece. PCR was performed a second time for about 7 to 12 cycles using a sample-barcoded 5' primer and a J-beta primer mix. MiXCR was run by TCRdb on the 5' RACE reads, yielding one entry per CDR3 protein. The data show approximately 800,000 distinct CDR3 sequences, less than 80% seen once. The sample taken for sequencing was blood. This sequence was found in a man between 25 and 39 years old in good health. This rearrangement joins TRBV4-2 to TRBJ2-7, with 7 nucleotides matching TRBD2. The CDR3: CASSQGSPTWGGEQYF. The CDR3 DNA is TGTGCCAGCAGCCAAGGCTCCCCGACGTGGGGAGGGGAGCAGTACTTC.